Below, one TCR beta chain is given with its context. Antigen specificity is unknown. Profiled with immunoSEQ multiplex PCR; TCRdb holds only in-frame clones, not every one. The sample includes 70,000 or so clones, approximately 92% of them seen just once. These data belong to a study of T cell clones after liver transplantation. Turning to the study itself: In this trial, immunosuppression withdrawal was attempted within 2 years of liver transplant. TCRbeta sequencing after a pre-transplant mixed lymphocyte reaction identified graft-donor-reactive clones, later tracked in post-transplant blood. Subjects received no induction therapy and standard immunosuppression until randomization at 12-24 months post-transplant.

Study-wide results and limits: In a couple of subjects, few donor cells limited the measurable donor-reactive repertoire.

Sample: CD4+ T cells from blood, taken roughly 26 months after liver transplant. The origin of this receptor is a human patient who received a liver transplant. Certain T cells may be donor cells from the graft.

CDR3 in amino acids: CASSPPGAGGGKLFF. CDR3 nucleotides: TGTGCCAGCAGCCCCCCGGGGGCCGGCGGGGGAAAACTGTTTTTT. The V call is TRBV7-9, the J call TRBJ1-4; a possible D gene is TRBD1 (6 bases). The germline V gene encodes CDR1 SEHNR and CDR2 FQNEAQ (reference sequence). CDR3 length: 15 residues. V lost 5 bases and J 10 bases, leaving 20 bases between the germline ends.